The subject of this entry is one T cell receptor (beta chain). This entry is derived from a study of CDR3 diversity in severe acne. TCRdb re-derived calls from the PCR reads in MiXCR, one entry per CDR3 protein. Of under 100,000 distinct CDR3 sequences detected, 45% to 50% appear once; the ten largest clones hold roughly a tenth. The receptor was derived from a male donor in good health, serving as a control. Sequenced material: blood.

The CDR3 sequence is CASSLPGTSAHEKLFF. The DNA of the CDR3 is TGTGCCAGCAGTTTACCTGGAACCAGCGCGCATGAAAAACTGTTTTTT. The gene calls are TRBV25-1 and TRBJ1-4; D gene unclear. Germline CDR1 and CDR2: MGHDK and SYGVNS. The V gene lost 5 bases and the J gene lost 6 bases, with 19 bases spanning the gap. The CDR3 is 16 residues long.